This T cell receptor beta chain is drawn from a study of blood T cell repertoires in COVID-19. As for the study in general: The analysed material was cDNA or gDNA that came from T cells, B-cell-depleted T cells, or PBMCs.

This clone has just a few counts. Measured with immunoSEQ multiplex PCR; TCRdb has only the in-frame clones, and not every one. In the table there are approximately 200,000 clones, around 80% of which are singletons. The source material was peripheral blood. The source is a woman of 80 years or more with COVID-19, enrolled during active disease.

The CDR3 DNA reads TGTGCCAGCAGCTTAGTTCGTGGTGCGGGGGGGGTGGCCAAAAACATTCAGTACTTC. This translates into CASSLVRGAGGVAKNIQYF. The chain joins TRBV11-2 to TRBJ2-4, with TRBD2 matching 9 bases. The CDR3 has 19 residues. V lost 1 base to trimming and J lost 1 base; unmatched junction nucleotides: 11. The germline CDR1 and CDR2 sequences are SGHAT and FQNNGV.